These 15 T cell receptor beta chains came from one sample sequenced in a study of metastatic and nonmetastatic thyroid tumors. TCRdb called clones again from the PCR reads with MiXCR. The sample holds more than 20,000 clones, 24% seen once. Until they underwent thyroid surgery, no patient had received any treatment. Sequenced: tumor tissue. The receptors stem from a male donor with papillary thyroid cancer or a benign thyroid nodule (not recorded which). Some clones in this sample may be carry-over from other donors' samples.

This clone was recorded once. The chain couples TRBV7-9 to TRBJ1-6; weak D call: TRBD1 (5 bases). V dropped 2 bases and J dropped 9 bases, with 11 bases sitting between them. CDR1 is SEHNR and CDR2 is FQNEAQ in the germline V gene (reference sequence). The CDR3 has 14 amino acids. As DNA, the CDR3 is TGTGCCAGCAGCTTATCAGGGTCAAGTTCACCCCTCCACTTT. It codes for CASSLSGSSSPLHF.

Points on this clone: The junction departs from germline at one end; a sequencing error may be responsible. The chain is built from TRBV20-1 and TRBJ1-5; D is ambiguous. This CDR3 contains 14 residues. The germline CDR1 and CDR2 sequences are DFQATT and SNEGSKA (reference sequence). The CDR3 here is CSAKTSEASQPQHF. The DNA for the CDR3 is TGCAGTGCTAAGACAAGCGAGGCCAGTCAGCCGCAGCATTTT.

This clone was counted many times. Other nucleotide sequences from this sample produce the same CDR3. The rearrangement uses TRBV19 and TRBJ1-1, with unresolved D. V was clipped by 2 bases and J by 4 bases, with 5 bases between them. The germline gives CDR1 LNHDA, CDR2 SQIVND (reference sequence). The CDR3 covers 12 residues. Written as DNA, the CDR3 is TGTGCCAGTAGTATAAAGGGCACTGAAGCTTTCTTT. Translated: CASSIKGTEAFF. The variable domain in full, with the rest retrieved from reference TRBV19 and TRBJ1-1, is DGGITQSPKYLFRKEGQNVTLSCEQNLNHDAMYWYRQDPGQGLRLIYYSQIVNDFQKGDIAEGYSVSREKKESFPLTVTSAQKNPTAFYLCASSIKGTEAFFGQGTRLTVV.

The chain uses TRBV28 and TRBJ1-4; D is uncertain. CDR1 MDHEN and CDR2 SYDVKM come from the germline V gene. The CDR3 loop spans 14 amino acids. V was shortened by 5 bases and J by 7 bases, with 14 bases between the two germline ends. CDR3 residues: CASSRRKIPEKLFF. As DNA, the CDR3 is TGTGCCAGCAGTAGGAGGAAAATCCCTGAAAAACTGTTTTTT.

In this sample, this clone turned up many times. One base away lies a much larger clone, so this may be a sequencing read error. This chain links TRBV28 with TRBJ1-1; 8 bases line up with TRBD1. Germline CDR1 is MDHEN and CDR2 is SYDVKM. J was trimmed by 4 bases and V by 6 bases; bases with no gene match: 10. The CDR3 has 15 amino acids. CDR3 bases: TGTGCCAGCAGGGAAACAGGGGGGGCTCTCACTGAAGCTTTCTTT. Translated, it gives CASRETGGALTEAFF.

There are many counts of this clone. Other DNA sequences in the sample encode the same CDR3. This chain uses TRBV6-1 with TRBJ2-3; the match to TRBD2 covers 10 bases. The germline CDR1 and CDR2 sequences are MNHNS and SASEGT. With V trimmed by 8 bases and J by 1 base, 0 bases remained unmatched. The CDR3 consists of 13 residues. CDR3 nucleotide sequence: TGTGCCAGCGGGACTAGCGGCACAGATACGCAGTATTTT. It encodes CASGTSGTDTQYF.

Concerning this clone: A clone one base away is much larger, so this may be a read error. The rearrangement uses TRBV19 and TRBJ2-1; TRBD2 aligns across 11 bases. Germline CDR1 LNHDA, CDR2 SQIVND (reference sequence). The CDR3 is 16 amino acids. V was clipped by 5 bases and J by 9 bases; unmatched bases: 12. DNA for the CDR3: TGTGCCAGTAGTGACCTTAGCGGGAGGGCCATGAGTGAGCAGTTCTTC. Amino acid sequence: CASSDLSGRAMSEQFF.

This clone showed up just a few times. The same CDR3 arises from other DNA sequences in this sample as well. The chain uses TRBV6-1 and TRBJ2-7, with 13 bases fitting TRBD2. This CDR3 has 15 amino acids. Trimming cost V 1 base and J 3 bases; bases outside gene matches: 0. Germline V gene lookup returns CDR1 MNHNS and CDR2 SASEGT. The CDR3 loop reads CASSEGTSGSYEQYF. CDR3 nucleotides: TGTGCCAGCAGTGAAGGGACTAGCGGGAGCTACGAGCAGTACTTC.

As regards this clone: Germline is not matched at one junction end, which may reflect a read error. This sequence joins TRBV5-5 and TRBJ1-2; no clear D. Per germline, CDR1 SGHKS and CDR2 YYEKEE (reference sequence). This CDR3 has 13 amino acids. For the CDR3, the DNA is TGTGCCAGCATCTTGGATGCAGTAACTGGCTACACCTTC. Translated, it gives CASILDAVTGYTF.

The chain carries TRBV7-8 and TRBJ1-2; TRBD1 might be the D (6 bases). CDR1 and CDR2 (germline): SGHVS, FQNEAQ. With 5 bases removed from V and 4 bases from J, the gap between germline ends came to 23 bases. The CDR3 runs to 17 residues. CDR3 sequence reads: CASSLRTVVEASYGYTF. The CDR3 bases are TGTGCCAGCAGCCTCCGGACAGTGGTAGAAGCGAGCTATGGCTACACCTTC.

CDR3 loop: CASTSQGTDTQYF. The CDR3 DNA reads TGTGCCAGCACTAGTCAGGGCACAGATACGCAGTATTTT. The rearrangement uses TRBV7-9 and TRBJ2-3; D gene unclear. Germline CDR1 and CDR2: SEHNR and FQNEAQ (reference sequence). This CDR3 is built from 13 residues. The V and J ends lost 7 bases and 1 base respectively, with 9 bases between them.

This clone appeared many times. The CDR3 loop is CASSPQGATNEKLFF. CDR3 nucleotide sequence: TGTGCCAGCTCACCACAGGGGGCAACTAATGAAAAACTGTTTTTT. The chain couples TRBV18 to TRBJ1-4; D possibly corresponds to TRBD1 (6 bases). This CDR3 spans 15 amino acids. Germline loops: CDR1 KGHSH, CDR2 LQKENI. Trimming pared 1 base from V and 0 bases from J, leaving 6 bases between.

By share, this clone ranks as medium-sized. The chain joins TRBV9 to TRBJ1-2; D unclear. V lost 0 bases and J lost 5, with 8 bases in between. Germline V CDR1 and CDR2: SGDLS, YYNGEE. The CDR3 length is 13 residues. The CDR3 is CASSVGEEYGYTF. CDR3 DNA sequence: TGTGCCAGCAGCGTAGGTGAGGAATATGGCTACACCTTC.

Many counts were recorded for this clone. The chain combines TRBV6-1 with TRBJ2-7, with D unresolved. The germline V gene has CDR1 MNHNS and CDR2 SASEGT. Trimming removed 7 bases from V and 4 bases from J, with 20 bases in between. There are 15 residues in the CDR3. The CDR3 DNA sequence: TGTGCCAGCACCCAAGGGCACGGACGGCGTTACGAGCAGTACTTC. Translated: CASTQGHGRRYEQYF.

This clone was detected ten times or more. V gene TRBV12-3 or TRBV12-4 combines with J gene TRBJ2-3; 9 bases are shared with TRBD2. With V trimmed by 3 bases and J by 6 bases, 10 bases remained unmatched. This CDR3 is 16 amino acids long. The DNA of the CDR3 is TGTGCCAGCAGTTTCGAAGCGGGAGGTTCGAGGGATACGCAGTATTTT. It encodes CASSFEAGGSRDTQYF.